This T cell receptor beta chain came from a study of human T cells and chemical hapten exposure. Overall study context: Minor pooled library volume differences mainly drove per-sample TCR yield variation.

The time point here: patch test 1, 2 weeks after DPC sensitization. Treatment specified: therapeutic diphenylcyclopropenone sensitization with weekly scalp DPC. This clonotype was seen repeatedly, ten times or more. In the source study's methods: Counting gave a median of 95,638 TCRs per sample, with values ranging from about 23,224 to 690,600. Via MiXCR, TCRdb re-called the RACE reads, giving one row per CDR3 protein. The V and J calls follow TCRdb's processing rather than the paper's. This sample has roughly 380,000 distinct CDR3 sequences, with 4.8% found just once. This specimen consisted of whole blood, obtained in connection with sensitization to the hapten diphenylcyclopropenone (DPC). This clonotype was sampled from a woman in her forties or fifties with alopecia areata. Some clones in this sample may be carry-over from other donors' samples.

The CDR3 DNA is TGTGCCAGCAGAACTACAGGGGCTTCTGTTTCTGAAGCTTTCTTT. Translation gives CASRTTGASVSEAFF. The chain employs TRBV19 and TRBJ1-1; 7 bases map to TRBD1. J gave up 6 bases and V 9 bases, and 16 bases lay outside the gene matches. CDR1 and CDR2 (germline): LNHDA, SQIVND (reference sequence). CDR3 length: 15 residues.